The TCR beta chain under discussion was sequenced for a study of blood T cell repertoires in COVID-19. Sequencing used immunoSEQ multiplex PCR; TCRdb keeps in-frame clones, though not all of them. The table records about 100,000 clones, 70% to 90% of them present only once. Trimming took off 5 bases at V and 6 bases at J, with 27 bases between the two ends. The CDR3 has 17 residues. CDR1 is SGHDT and CDR2 is YYEEEE in the germline V gene. The chain has TRBV5-6 and TRBJ2-7; tentatively, D is TRBD1 (5 bases). This sequence originates from a man aged 45-60 years with active or convalescent COVID-19. Material for sequencing was peripheral blood. The CDR3 is CASRDARRQPLSREQYF. CDR3 coding DNA: TGTGCCAGCAGGGACGCCCGTAGACAGCCCTTGTCCCGCGAGCAGTACTTC. Looking up the rest from reference TRBV5-6 and TRBJ2-7 gives the full variable domain: DAGVTQSPTHLIKTRGQQVTLRCSPKSGHDTVSWYQQALGQGPQFIFQYYEEEERQRGNFPDRFSGHQFPNYSSELNVNALLLGDSALYLCASRDARRQPLSREQYFGPGTRLTVT.